A single sample gave rise to the 16 T cell receptor beta chains below, sequenced in a study of cytomegalovirus exposure and HLA in healthy donors. Primers included in the PCR were 60 Vbeta and 13 Jbeta primers. Generated by immunoSEQ multiplex PCR, the TCRdb table keeps only in-frame clones and is missing some. Its listing shows some 50,000 clones. Sequences were obtained from PBMCs. The source of these receptors is a woman in her thirties or forties in good health and CMV-seronegative.

The V and J genes are TRBV7-8 and TRBJ1-2; D ambiguous. CDR3 size: 13 residues. Per the germline V gene, CDR1 is SGHVS and CDR2 is FQNEAQ. Trimming pared 0 bases from V and 7 bases from J, leaving 9 bases between. The CDR3 sequence: CASSLALRVGYTF. The CDR3 DNA reads as TGTGCCAGCAGCTTAGCGCTGAGGGTTGGCTACACCTTC.

The rearrangement links TRBV27 to TRBJ2-2; 9 bases fit TRBD1. CDR3 length: 14 residues. Germline V gene data show CDR1 as MNHEY and CDR2 as SMNVEV (reference sequence). The V gene end was trimmed by 8 bases and the J gene end by 1 base; junction bases not matched to a gene: 2. In DNA, the CDR3 is TGTGCCAGCCGGGGACAGGGGAACACCGGGGAGCTGTTTTTT. Its protein product is CASRGQGNTGELFF.

The V call is TRBV2, the J call TRBJ1-5; D not certain. The CDR3 totals 14 residues. Deletions cut 7 bases from V and 3 bases from J, with 13 bases between. The germline gives CDR1 SNHLY, CDR2 FYNNEI. The CDR3 is CASKRAAINQPQHF. CDR3 nucleotides: TGTGCCAGCAAGAGGGCAGCCATCAATCAGCCCCAGCATTTT. The full variable domain, in which reference TRBV2 and TRBJ1-5 provide the parts outside the CDR3, is EPEVTQTPSHQVTQMGQEVILRCVPISNHLYFYWYRQILGQKVEFLVSFYNNEISEKSEIFDDQFSVERPDGSNFTLKIRSTKLEDSAMYFCASKRAAINQPQHFGDGTRLSIL.

The V call is TRBV9, the J call TRBJ1-4; unclear D gene. The V end lost 1 base, the J end lost 8 bases, and 12 bases lay between the germline ends. Germline-derived CDR1 and CDR2 are SGDLS and YYNGEE. This CDR3 contains 14 residues. The CDR3 region is CASSVSGSNEKLFF. In DNA, the CDR3 is TGTGCCAGCAGCGTATCAGGCAGTAACGAAAAACTGTTTTTT.

The J gene is TRBJ2-3, the V gene TRBV28; 9 nucleotides agree with TRBD2. The V gene's germline CDR1 is MDHEN and CDR2 SYDVKM. V shed 4 bases, J shed 4 bases, and the junction held 3 bases outside the gene matches. This CDR3 has 14 residues. CDR3 sequence reads: CASSSGGRADTQYF. CDR3 bases: TGTGCCAGCAGTTCTGGCGGGAGGGCAGATACGCAGTATTTT.

The rearrangement uses TRBV28 and TRBJ2-2; D is unclear. From germline, CDR1 is MDHEN and CDR2 SYDVKM. The CDR3 has 15 residues. V dropped 5 bases and J dropped 7 bases, with 17 bases sitting between them. CDR3 sequence: CASSPPGRRLGELFF. The CDR3 DNA follows: TGTGCCAGCAGTCCACCGGGTCGGCGGCTCGGGGAGCTGTTTTTT.

The rearrangement joins TRBV19 to TRBJ1-1; D unclear. The CDR3 spans 17 residues. Germline V gene data show CDR1 as LNHDA and CDR2 as SQIVND (reference sequence). Trimming shortened V by 3 bases and J by 0 bases, and 17 bases separated the two germline ends. The CDR3 DNA reads as TGTGCCAGTAGTATCGGAGATATGGGTTTCGTGAACACTGAAGCTTTCTTT. Translation: CASSIGDMGFVNTEAFF.

The chain employs TRBV7-8 and TRBJ1-4; no firm D call. This CDR3 has 15 amino acids. V was shortened by 6 bases and J by 0 bases, with 11 bases between the two germline ends. Germline assignment: CDR1 SGHVS and CDR2 FQNEAQ. CDR3 region: CASSLHIATNEKLFF. In DNA, the CDR3 is TGTGCCAGCAGTCTCCACATTGCAACTAATGAAAAACTGTTTTTT. Combining the CDR3 with reference TRBV7-8 and TRBJ1-4 gives the whole variable domain GAGVSQSPRYKVAKRGQDVALRCDPISGHVSLFWYQQALGQGPEFLTYFQNEAQLDKSGLPSDRFFAERPEGSVSTLKIQRTQQEDSAVYLCASSLHIATNEKLFFGSGTQLSVL.

The rearrangement uses TRBV5-4 and TRBJ2-5; the D gene is possibly TRBD1 (5 bases). The CDR3 loop spans 16 amino acids. Germline V gene sequence: CDR1 SGHNT, CDR2 YYREEE (reference sequence). The V and J ends lost 4 bases and 2 bases respectively, with 18 bases between them. The CDR3 sequence is CASSIPGGRAQETQYF. DNA of the CDR3: TGTGCCAGCAGCATCCCCGGCGGCAGGGCTCAAGAGACCCAGTACTTC.

V gene TRBV28 combines with J gene TRBJ1-1; possibly TRBD1 for D (5 bases). The V end was cut by 5 bases, the J end by 1 base, with 8 bases between. The CDR3 contains 13 residues. Germline V lookup: CDR1 MDHEN, CDR2 SYDVKM. The CDR3 coding sequence is TGTGCCAGCAGTCAGACAGAGAACACTGAAGCTTTCTTT. Its translation: CASSQTENTEAFF.

V and J are TRBV18 and TRBJ2-5, with D hard to call. The CDR3 contains 13 residues. Germline lookup yields CDR1 KGHSH and CDR2 LQKENI. Trimming cost V 4 bases and J 4 bases, with 10 bases left between them. CDR3 sequence reads: CASSLWAVETQYF. CDR3 nucleotides: TGTGCCAGCTCACTTTGGGCTGTAGAGACCCAGTACTTC.

V is TRBV28 and J is TRBJ1-4; D not resolved. The CDR3 sequence is 11 residues long. Trimming removed 2 bases at V and 8 bases at J, with 3 bases between. Looked up from germline, CDR1 is MDHEN and CDR2 is SYDVKM. The CDR3 DNA is TGTGCCAGCAGTTTAGTAGAAAAACTGTTTTTT. Its protein product is CASSLVEKLFF.

The V and J genes are TRBV19 and TRBJ2-7; a weak D match, TRBD1 (5 bases). This CDR3 contains 16 residues. Germline CDR1 is LNHDA and CDR2 is SQIVND (reference sequence). V was cut by 5 bases and J by 3 bases, with 20 bases left in between. CDR3 sequence: CASSPTRRQPDYEQYF. DNA of the CDR3: TGTGCCAGTAGTCCGACCCGGAGACAGCCGGACTACGAGCAGTACTTC.

CDR3 amino acids: CASSTPAGPGEQYF. The CDR3 bases are TGTGCCAGCAGTACCCCGGCAGGTCCTGGGGAGCAGTACTTC. The chain links TRBV28 to TRBJ2-7, with unresolved D. V lost 5 bases to trimming and J lost 7 bases, with 18 bases between them. Germline V gene data show CDR1 as MDHEN and CDR2 as SYDVKM. The CDR3 runs to 14 residues.

The J gene is TRBJ2-6, the V gene TRBV7-9; D not certain. Trimming cost V 8 bases and J 3 bases, with 11 bases left between them. CDR1 and CDR2 from the germline V gene are SEHNR and FQNEAQ (reference sequence). The CDR3 spans 14 residues. CDR3 DNA sequence: TGTGCCAGCCCGGTGCCTGGTGGGGCCAACGTCCTGACTTTC. Amino acid sequence: CASPVPGGANVLTF.

The chain couples TRBV7-2 to TRBJ2-4; 10 bases line up with TRBD2. V lost 5 bases and J lost 8; bases outside the gene matches: 6. CDR1 and CDR2 from the germline V gene are SGHTA and FQGNSA. The CDR3 is 14 amino acids. The CDR3 loop reads CASSPSGSSDIQYF. The CDR3 nucleotides are TGTGCCAGCAGCCCTAGCGGGAGTTCAGACATTCAGTACTTC. Drawing the rest from reference TRBV7-2 and TRBJ2-4, the complete variable domain is GAGVSQSPSNKVTEKGKDVELRCDPISGHTALYWYRQSLGQGLEFLIYFQGNSAPDKSGLPSDRFSAERTGGSVSTLTIQRTQQEDSAVYLCASSPSGSSDIQYFGAGTRLSVL.